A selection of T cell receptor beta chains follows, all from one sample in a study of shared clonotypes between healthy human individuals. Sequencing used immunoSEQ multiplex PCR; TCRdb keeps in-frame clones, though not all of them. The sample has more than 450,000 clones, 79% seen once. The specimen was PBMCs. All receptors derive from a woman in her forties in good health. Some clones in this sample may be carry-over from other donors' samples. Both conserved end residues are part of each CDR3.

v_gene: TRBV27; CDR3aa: CARRPRGGGETQYF
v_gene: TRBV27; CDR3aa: CASSPWFSGSLTDTQYF
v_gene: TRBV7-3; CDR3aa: CASSPKGGRQETQYF
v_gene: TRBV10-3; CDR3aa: CAITPGTSGSHEQYF
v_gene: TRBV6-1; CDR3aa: CASSGLDGAAYEQYF
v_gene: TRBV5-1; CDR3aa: CASSTGTGYGDEQYF
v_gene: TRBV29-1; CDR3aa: CSATTGQTAFEAFF
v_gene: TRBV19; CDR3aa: CASREERMNTEAFF
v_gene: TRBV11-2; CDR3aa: CASSLGRVREKLFF
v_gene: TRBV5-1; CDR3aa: CASSVGTSSEQFF
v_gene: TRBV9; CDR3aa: CASSVVSRGPGELFF
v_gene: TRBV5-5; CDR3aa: CASSLGSPNYGYTF
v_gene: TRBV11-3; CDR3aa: CASSLDGPGTGELFF
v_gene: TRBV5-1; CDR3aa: CASSLRQSTNTEAFF
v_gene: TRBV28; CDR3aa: CASSLTPTSGNTIYF
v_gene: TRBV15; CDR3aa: CATSRQGALEQYF
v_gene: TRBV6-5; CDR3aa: CASRTGLAGGYEQYF
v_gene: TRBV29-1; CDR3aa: CSVAVTGGITDTQYF
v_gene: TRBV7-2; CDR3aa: CASSLGRDQPQHF
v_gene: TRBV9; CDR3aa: CASSVDRGKEKLFF
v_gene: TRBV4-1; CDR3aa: CASSQTSGRSAGELFF
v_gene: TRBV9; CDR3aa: CASSVAPGFSYEQYF
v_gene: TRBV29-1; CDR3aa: CSVAPNEPGYEQYF
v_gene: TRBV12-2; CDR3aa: CASRLGRLVRELFF
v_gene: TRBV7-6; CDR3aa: CASSLYSSGISEQYF